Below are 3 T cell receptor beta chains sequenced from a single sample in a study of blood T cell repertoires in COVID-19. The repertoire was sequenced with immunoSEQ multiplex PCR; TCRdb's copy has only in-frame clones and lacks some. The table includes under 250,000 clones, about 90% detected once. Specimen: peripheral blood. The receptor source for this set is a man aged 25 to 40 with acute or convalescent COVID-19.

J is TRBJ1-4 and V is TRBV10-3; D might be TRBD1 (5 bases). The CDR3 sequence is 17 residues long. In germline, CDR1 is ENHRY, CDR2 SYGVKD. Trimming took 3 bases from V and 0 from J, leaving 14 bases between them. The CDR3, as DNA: TGTGCCATCAGTGATAACGGAAGGGGATCAACTAATGAAAAACTGTTTTTT. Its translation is CAISDNGRGSTNEKLFF.

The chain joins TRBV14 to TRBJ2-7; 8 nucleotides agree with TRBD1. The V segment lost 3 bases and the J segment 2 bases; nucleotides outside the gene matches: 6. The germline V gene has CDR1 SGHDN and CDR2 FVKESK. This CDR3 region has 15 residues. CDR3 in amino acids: CASSQGTGFPYEQYF. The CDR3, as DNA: TGTGCCAGCAGCCAGGGGACAGGCTTTCCCTACGAGCAGTACTTC.

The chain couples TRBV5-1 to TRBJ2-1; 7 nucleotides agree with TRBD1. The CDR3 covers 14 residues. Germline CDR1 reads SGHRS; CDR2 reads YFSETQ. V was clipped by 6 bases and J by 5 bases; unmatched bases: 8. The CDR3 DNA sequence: TGCGCCAGCAAGGGGGCAGGGGGTGACAATGAGCAGTTCTTC. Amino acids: CASKGAGGDNEQFF.